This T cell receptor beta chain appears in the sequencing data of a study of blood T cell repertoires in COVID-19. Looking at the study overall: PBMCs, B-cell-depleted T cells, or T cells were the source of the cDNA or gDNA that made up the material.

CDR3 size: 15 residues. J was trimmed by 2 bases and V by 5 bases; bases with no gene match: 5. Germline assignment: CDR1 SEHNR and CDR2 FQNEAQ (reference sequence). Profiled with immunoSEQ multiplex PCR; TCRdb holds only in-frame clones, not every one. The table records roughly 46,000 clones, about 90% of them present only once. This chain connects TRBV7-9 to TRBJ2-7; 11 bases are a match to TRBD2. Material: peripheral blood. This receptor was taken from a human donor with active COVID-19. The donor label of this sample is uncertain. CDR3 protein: CASSNRLAGTYEQYF. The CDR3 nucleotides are TGTGCCAGCAGCAACCGACTAGCGGGAACCTACGAGCAGTACTTC.